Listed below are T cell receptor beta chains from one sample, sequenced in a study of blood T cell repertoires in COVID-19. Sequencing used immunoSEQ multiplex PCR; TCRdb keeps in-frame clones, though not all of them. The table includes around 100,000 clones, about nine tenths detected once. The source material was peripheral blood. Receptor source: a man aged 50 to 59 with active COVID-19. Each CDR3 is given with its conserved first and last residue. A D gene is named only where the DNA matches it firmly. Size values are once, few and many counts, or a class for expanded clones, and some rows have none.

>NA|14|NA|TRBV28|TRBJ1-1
CASSFRGGNTEAFF
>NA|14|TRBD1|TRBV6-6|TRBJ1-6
CASRGTGGNSPLHF
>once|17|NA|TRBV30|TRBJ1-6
CAWSVFPSGDSNSPLHF
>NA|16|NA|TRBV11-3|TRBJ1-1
CASSLDGTRAGREAFF
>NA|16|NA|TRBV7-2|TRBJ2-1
CASSSRQASSYNEQFF
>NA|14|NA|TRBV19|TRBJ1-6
CASSGAGAFSPLHF
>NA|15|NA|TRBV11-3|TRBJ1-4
CASSLPGTSNEKLFF
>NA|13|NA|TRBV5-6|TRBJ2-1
CASSLPADNEQFF
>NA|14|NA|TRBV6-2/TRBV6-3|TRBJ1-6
CASSYAGNNSPLHF
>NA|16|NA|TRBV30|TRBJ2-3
CAWSYQGIPHTDTQYF
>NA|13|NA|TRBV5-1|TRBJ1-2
CASRVQGDYGYTF
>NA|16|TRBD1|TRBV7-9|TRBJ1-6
CASSLAPGQINSPLHF
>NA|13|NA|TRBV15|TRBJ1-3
CATEWSGGNTIYF